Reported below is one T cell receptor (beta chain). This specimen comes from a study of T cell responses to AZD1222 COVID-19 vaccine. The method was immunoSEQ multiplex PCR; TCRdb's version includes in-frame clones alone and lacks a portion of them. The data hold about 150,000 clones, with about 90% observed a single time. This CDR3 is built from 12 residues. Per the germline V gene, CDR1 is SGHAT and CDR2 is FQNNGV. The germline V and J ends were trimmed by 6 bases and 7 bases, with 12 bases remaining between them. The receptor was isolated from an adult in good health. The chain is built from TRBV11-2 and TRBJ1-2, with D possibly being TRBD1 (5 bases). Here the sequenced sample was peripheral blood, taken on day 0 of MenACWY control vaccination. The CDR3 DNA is TGTGCCAGCAGGGGACGGTTCAGTGGCTACACCTTC. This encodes CASRGRFSGYTF. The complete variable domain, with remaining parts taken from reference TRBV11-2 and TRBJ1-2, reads EAGVAQSPRYKIIEKRQSVAFWCNPISGHATLYWYQQILGQGPKLLIQFQNNGVVDDSQLPKDRFSAERLKGVDSTLKIQPAKLEDSAVYLCASRGRFSGYTFGSGTRLTVV.